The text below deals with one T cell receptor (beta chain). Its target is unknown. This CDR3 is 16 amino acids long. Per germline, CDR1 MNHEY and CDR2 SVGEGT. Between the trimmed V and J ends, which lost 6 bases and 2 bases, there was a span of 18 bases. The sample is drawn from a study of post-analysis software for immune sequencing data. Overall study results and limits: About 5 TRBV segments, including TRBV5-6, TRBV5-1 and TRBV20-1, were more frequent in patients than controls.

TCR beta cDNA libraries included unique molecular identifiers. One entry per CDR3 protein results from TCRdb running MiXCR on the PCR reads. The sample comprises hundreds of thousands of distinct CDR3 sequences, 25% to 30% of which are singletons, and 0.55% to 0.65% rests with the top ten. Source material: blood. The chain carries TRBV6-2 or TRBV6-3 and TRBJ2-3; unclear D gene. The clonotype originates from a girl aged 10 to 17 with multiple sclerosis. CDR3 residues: CASSRPGRINTDTQYF. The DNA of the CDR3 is TGTGCCAGCAGCCGCCCCGGACGAATAAACACAGATACGCAGTATTTT.